Following are 5 T cell receptor beta chains from one sample sequenced in a study of post-analysis software for immune sequencing data. Unique molecular identifiers featured in each of the TCR beta cDNA libraries. Using its own MiXCR run on the PCR reads, TCRdb lists one record per CDR3 protein. The table shows about 770,000 distinct CDR3 sequences, with under 60% occurring only once. Study-wide results and caveats: TRBV5-6, TRBV5-1 and TRBV20-1 belonged to a set of roughly 5 TRBV segments that were more frequent in patients than controls.

Their target antigens are unknown. Sequenced: blood. The receptor source for this set is a girl under 18 with multiple sclerosis.

This clonotype was detected a few times. The V and J genes are TRBV29-1 and TRBJ2-5; 9 nucleotides line up with TRBD2. The V gene's germline CDR1 is SQVTM and CDR2 ANQGSEA. J was trimmed by 13 bases and V by 7 bases; bases with no gene match: 7. The length of the CDR3 is 10 residues. In DNA, the CDR3 is TGCAGCGCCCCGGGACTAGCCCGGTACTTC. This codes for CSAPGLARYF.

With respect to this clonotype: The junction differs from germline at one of its ends, possibly a read error. The chain recombines TRBV7-9 with TRBJ1-1; possible D gene TRBD1, 6 bases. Germline V gene data show CDR1 as SEHNR and CDR2 as FQNEAQ (reference sequence). The CDR3 is made up of 13 amino acids. The CDR3 coding sequence is TGTGTCAGCAGCTTAGGGGGACGGACTGAAGCTTTCTTT. Amino acids: CVSSLGGRTEAFF. The complete variable domain, with remaining parts taken from reference TRBV7-9 and TRBJ1-1, reads DTGVSQNPRHKITKRGQNVTFRCDPISEHNRLYWYRQTLGQGPEFLTYFQNEAQLEKSRLLSDRFSAERPKGSFSTLEIQRTEQGDSAMYLCVSSLGGRTEAFFGQGTRLTVV.

The J gene is TRBJ2-5, the V gene TRBV12-3 or TRBV12-4; D uncertain. The CDR3 totals 13 residues. V was shortened by 1 base and J by 9 bases, with 12 bases between the two germline ends. CDR3 protein: CASSLDVGAPQYF. The CDR3 coding sequence is TGTGCCAGCAGTTTAGATGTCGGAGCCCCCCAGTACTTC.

This sequence joins TRBV7-9 and TRBJ1-4, with TRBD1 identical over 9 bases. V lost 5 bases, J lost 8 bases, and 6 bases stayed unmatched. This CDR3 has 14 residues. The germline CDR1 and CDR2 sequences are SEHNR and FQNEAQ (reference sequence). Here the CDR3 DNA reads TGTGCCAGCAGCCGCGGGACAGGGAGAGAAAAACTGTTTTTT. Translating gives CASSRGTGREKLFF. The full variable domain, rest sourced from reference TRBV7-9 and TRBJ1-4, is DTGVSQNPRHKITKRGQNVTFRCDPISEHNRLYWYRQTLGQGPEFLTYFQNEAQLEKSRLLSDRFSAERPKGSFSTLEIQRTEQGDSAMYLCASSRGTGREKLFFGSGTQLSVL.

This clonotype was detected only a few times. The chain has TRBV6-5 and TRBJ1-5; D uncertain. The V end was cut by 2 bases, the J end by 4 bases, with 6 bases between. This CDR3 region has 13 residues. Germline V lookup: CDR1 MNHEY, CDR2 SVGAGI. This chain's CDR3 is CASSYAVNQPQHF. The DNA for the CDR3 is TGTGCCAGCAGTTACGCCGTAAATCAGCCCCAGCATTTT.